This T cell receptor beta chain originates from a study of T-cell reconstitution after alpha-beta-depleted transplantation in children. TCRbeta library preparation incorporated unique molecular identifiers. TCRdb analysed the PCR reads with MiXCR anew, one entry per CDR3 protein. The sample yields hundreds of thousands of distinct CDR3 sequences, roughly 18% seen once. A note on this clonotype: An end of the junction does not agree with germline; a read error may underlie this.

CDR3 length: 13 amino acids. Germline CDR1 and CDR2: SGHRS and YFSETQ. The rearrangement joins TRBV5-1 to TRBJ2-1; D is ambiguous. The starting material was PBMCs from the stem cell graft donor, obtained from the stem cell graft. This clonotype originated in a human donor who donated a stem cell graft to a child with acute lymphoblastic leukemia. In DNA form, the CDR3 reads TGCGCCAGCAGCTTGGAAGGCCCCAATGGGCAGTTCTTC. Protein product: CASSLEGPNGQFF.